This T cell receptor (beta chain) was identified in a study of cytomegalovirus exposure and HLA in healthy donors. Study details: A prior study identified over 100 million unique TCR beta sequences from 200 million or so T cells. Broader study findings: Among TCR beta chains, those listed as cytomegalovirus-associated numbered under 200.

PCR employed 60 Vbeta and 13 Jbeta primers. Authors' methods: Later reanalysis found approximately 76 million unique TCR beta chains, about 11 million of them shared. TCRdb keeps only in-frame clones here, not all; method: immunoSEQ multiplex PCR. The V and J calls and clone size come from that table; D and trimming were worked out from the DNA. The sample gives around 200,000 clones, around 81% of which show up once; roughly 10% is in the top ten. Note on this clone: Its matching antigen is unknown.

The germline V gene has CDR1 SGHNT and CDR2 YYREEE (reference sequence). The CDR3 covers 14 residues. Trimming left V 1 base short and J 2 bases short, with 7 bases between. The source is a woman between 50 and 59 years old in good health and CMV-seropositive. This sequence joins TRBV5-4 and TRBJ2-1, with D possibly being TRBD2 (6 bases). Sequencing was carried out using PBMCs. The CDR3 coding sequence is TGTGCCAGCAGCTTGTGGGGGGCCTACAATGAGCAGTTCTTC. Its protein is CASSLWGAYNEQFF.